This record concerns one T cell receptor beta chain sequence. No antigen is known for it. CDR1 and CDR2 from the germline V gene are SQVTM and ANQGSEA. J gave up 2 bases and V 7 bases, and 9 bases lay outside the gene matches. This CDR3 has 15 amino acids. TCRdb ran MiXCR on the 5' RACE reads and lists one entry per CDR3 protein. The sample yields nearly 900,000 distinct CDR3 sequences, roughly 12% seen once. These data come from a study of identical twins. Study outcomes and limitations: Less excess twin sharing appeared in beta out-of-frame sequences. Carriage of fewer insertions was seen in abundant cord blood beta clonotypes, whereas memory repertoires showed none.

The same specimen was also included in a second study, on yellow fever vaccine responses in identical twins. From that paper: A vaccine T cell response that seemed partly convergent and partly personalized was reported in twins.

The chain is built from TRBV29-1 and TRBJ2-3; 10 nucleotides match TRBD1. Sequences were obtained from PBMCs. The origin of this receptor is a woman aged 18-30 years in good health. The CDR3 loop reads CSGWGQGMPTDTQYF. CDR3 nucleotide sequence: TGCAGCGGCTGGGGACAGGGGATGCCCACAGATACGCAGTATTTT.